A selection of T cell receptor beta chains follows, all from one sample in a study of cytomegalovirus exposure and HLA in healthy donors. Repertoires were generated with immunoSEQ multiplex PCR, while TCRdb's copy carries only in-frame clones and drops some. The table has 95,000 to 120,000 clones, approximately 96% seen once. The sample consisted of PBMCs. The receptors originated from a woman younger than 35 in good health and CMV-seronegative. The CDR3 runs from the conserved cysteine through the conserved F or W. Each record gives: J gene, V gene, D gene, CDR3 protein. A D gene is named only where the DNA matches it firmly.

TRBJ1-4 | TRBV18 | TRBD1 | CASSPNTGGEEKLFF
TRBJ1-1 | TRBV6-1 | - | CASSARTQITEAFF
TRBJ2-1 | TRBV2 | TRBD2 | CASSGSTSGGGGGENGYNEQFF
TRBJ2-1 | TRBV5-5 | - | CASSLLGESSYNEQFF
TRBJ2-7 | TRBV29-1 | - | CSVEDAGFGYF
TRBJ2-3 | TRBV21-1 | - | CASSKPPPGGYTDTQYF
TRBJ2-1 | TRBV19 | TRBD1 | CASSLQGSYNEQFF
TRBJ1-5 | TRBV14 | - | CASSQDTGQPQHF
TRBJ2-1 | TRBV5-1 | - | CASSFQGRGDEQFF
TRBJ1-1 | TRBV2 | - | CASSTDWPNTEAFF
TRBJ2-3 | TRBV19 | TRBD2 | CASGGLAGSSTDTQYF
TRBJ1-1 | TRBV9 | TRBD1 | CASSPPTGGTEAFF
TRBJ1-5 | TRBV7-2 | TRBD1 | CASSSPGGKPQHF
TRBJ2-3 | TRBV7-7 | TRBD2 | CASSRIAGDITDTQYF
TRBJ2-7 | TRBV7-2 | TRBD1 | CASSLAGTGGSYEQYF
TRBJ2-2 | TRBV5-5 | - | CASSLSGPFGELFF
TRBJ2-5 | TRBV2 | - | CASREGRTRETQYF
TRBJ2-2 | TRBV25-1 | TRBD1 | CASSQGQPYTGELFF
TRBJ2-6 | TRBV27 | - | CASSLGPGDGANVLTF
TRBJ2-7 | TRBV5-1 | TRBD1 | CASSAGQGSFYEQYF
TRBJ2-5 | TRBV5-8 | - | CASSLGRLGQETQYF
TRBJ2-1 | TRBV29-1 | - | CSVGELFNEQFF
TRBJ1-4 | TRBV14 | - | CASSQGRTVGEKLFF
TRBJ2-1 | TRBV14 | - | CASSQDPGDSYNEQFF
TRBJ2-1 | TRBV7-3 | - | CASSLILGRTNNEQFF
TRBJ1-1 | TRBV6-5 | TRBD1 | CASTKTGDRWTEAFF
TRBJ1-1 | TRBV4-1 | - | CASSQDGGVPRNTEAFF
TRBJ2-7 | TRBV7-2 | TRBD2 | CASRLAGGPPEQYF
TRBJ1-2 | TRBV19 | TRBD1 | CASSSSGTGGIRRNGYTF
TRBJ2-1 | TRBV29-1 | TRBD2 | CSAGGTKTHNEQFF
TRBJ1-2 | TRBV7-3 | - | CASSLQGGINYGYTF
TRBJ1-3 | TRBV4-1 | - | CASSQVATAGNTIYF
TRBJ1-2 | TRBV7-3 | - | CASSSNRGGYGYTF
TRBJ2-1 | TRBV7-6 | - | CASSLSESSYNEQFF
TRBJ2-2 | TRBV7-9 | - | CASSSLVAGELFF
TRBJ1-5 | TRBV4-1 | - | CASSQAPGSGNQPQHF
TRBJ2-5 | TRBV7-6 | - | CASSPLETQYF
TRBJ1-2 | TRBV6-1 | TRBD1 | CASSVDRGGLHYGYTF
TRBJ2-3 | TRBV2 | TRBD2 | CASIWEAGASTDTQYF
TRBJ2-1 | TRBV19 | TRBD1 | CASSISAGGYNEQFF
TRBJ1-3 | TRBV2 | - | CASSDPVAAGNTIYF
TRBJ2-7 | TRBV7-8 | - | CASSTSIIRDRTSSYEQYF
TRBJ1-1 | TRBV27 | - | CARSRDNDELGNTEAFF
TRBJ1-6 | TRBV18 | TRBD1 | CASSPPGQGRSPLHF
TRBJ1-4 | TRBV7-9 | - | CASSLVGTQTNEKLFF
TRBJ2-7 | TRBV27 | TRBD1 | CASRLGQGAYEQYF
TRBJ1-2 | TRBV5-1 | TRBD1 | CASSPSGTGTSGGGYTF
TRBJ2-2 | TRBV7-7 | TRBD2 | CASSLGGGSPNTGELFF
TRBJ1-1 | TRBV27 | TRBD1 | CASSLRVPGQLMNTEAFF
TRBJ1-5 | TRBV19 | - | CASSGGGDGNQPQHF